Shown below are 6 T cell receptor beta chains from a single sample sequenced in a study of Ad26.COV2.S vaccination and SARS-CoV-2 variants. Sequenced by immunoSEQ multiplex PCR; TCRdb stores in-frame clones only, minus some. This table has fewer than 400,000 clones, about 86% appearing once. Treatment meaning: 19 received Ad26.COV2.S at low or high dose, single or two shots; 5 received placebo; per-sample allocation not given. Sampling was performed 63 days after the first vaccine or placebo injection. This specimen was peripheral blood, taken in a trial of Ad26.COV2.S vaccine versus placebo. The receptors were gathered from a person between 18 and 59 years old who received the Ad26.COV2.S COVID-19 vaccine or a placebo.

The J gene is TRBJ1-3, the V gene TRBV6-1, with D perhaps TRBD1 (6 bases). V shed 3 bases and J shed 7 bases, with 13 bases lying between them. Germline V gene lookup returns CDR1 MNHNS and CDR2 SASEGT. CDR3 length: 14 amino acids. The CDR3, as DNA: TGTGCCAGCAGTGAGCGCTACAGGGACAACACCATATATTTT. Amino acids: CASSERYRDNTIYF.

The chain has TRBV27 and TRBJ1-5; 7 positions agree with TRBD1. Looked up from germline, CDR1 is MNHEY and CDR2 is SMNVEV (reference sequence). V was pared by 5 bases and J by 2 bases, with 9 bases of the junction left unmatched. CDR3 length: 16 residues. The DNA for the CDR3 is TGTGCCAGCAGTGCCACAGGGGTGTCTGGCAATCAGCCCCAGCATTTT. It codes for CASSATGVSGNQPQHF.

The CDR3 DNA sequence: TGTGCCAGCTCACCCTCTCTATACAGTTCGTCCTACAATGAGCAGTTCTTC. Protein: CASSPSLYSSSYNEQFF. The J gene is TRBJ2-1, the V gene TRBV18, with no clear D. V lost 3 bases, J lost 1 base, and 16 bases lay in between. CDR1 is KGHSH, CDR2 LQKENI, per germline. CDR3 length equals 17 residues.

The gene calls are TRBV25-1 and TRBJ1-2; 7 bases are a match to TRBD1. The CDR3 is made up of 14 amino acids. Unmatched junction bases numbered 10, after V lost 3 bases and J lost 9 bases. Germline V gene lookup returns CDR1 MGHDK and CDR2 SYGVNS. CDR3 sequence (DNA): TGTGCCAGCAGTGATGGACAGGTAGGAAGGCGCTACACCTTC. Translated: CASSDGQVGRRYTF.

The chain has TRBV5-1 and TRBJ2-5, with 8 nucleotides matching TRBD1. Germline-derived CDR1 and CDR2 are SGHRS and YFSETQ. The CDR3 covers 17 residues. V was clipped by 4 bases and J by 4 bases; unmatched bases: 15. CDR3 sequence: CASSPLSTGTGSETQYF. CDR3 DNA: TGCGCCAGCAGCCCCCTTTCGACCGGGACAGGATCAGAGACCCAGTACTTC. The whole variable domain, filled in from reference TRBV5-1 and TRBJ2-5, reads KAGVTQTPRYLIKTRGQQVTLSCSPISGHRSVSWYQQTPGQGLQFLFEYFSETQRNKGNFPGRFSGRQFSNSRSEMNVSTLELGDSALYLCASSPLSTGTGSETQYFGPGTRLLVL.

This clone was detected only once. The V and J genes are TRBV7-9 and TRBJ1-3; D unresolved. The CDR3 extends over 15 amino acids. Per germline, CDR1 SEHNR and CDR2 FQNEAQ (reference sequence). Deletions cut 3 bases from V and 4 bases from J, with 13 bases between. CDR3 residues: CASSLYDEGGNTIYF. The CDR3 DNA reads as TGTGCCAGCAGCTTGTACGACGAGGGAGGAAACACCATATATTTT.